This TCR beta chain was documented in a study of cytomegalovirus exposure and HLA in healthy donors. In the case of this clone: Its cognate antigen is unknown.

In the PCR, 60 Vbeta and 13 Jbeta primers were used. Authors' data handling: An analysis performed later counted roughly 79 million unique TCR beta chains (roughly 10 million of them shared). This table comes from immunoSEQ multiplex PCR, and its TCRdb copy is limited to in-frame clones, with some not included. From that table come the V and J calls and clone size; the DNA was used to work out D and trimming. The sample records some 130,000 clones, about 64% being singletons. V dropped 7 bases and J dropped 1 base, with 13 bases sitting between them. Germline CDR1 reads SNHLY; CDR2 reads FYNNEI. This CDR3 spans 14 amino acids. Overall study findings and caveats: Productive status was seen about 90% or about 30% of the time for most TCR beta V segments in an earlier analysis. Later on, a genetic analysis was performed. It linked a missense variant in DCLRE1C with V- and J-gene trimming of TCR beta.

This clonotype was obtained from a woman aged 40 to 50 in good health and CMV-seronegative. The sequenced material came from PBMCs. V and J are TRBV2 and TRBJ1-1, with D uncertain. The DNA for the CDR3 is TGTGCCAGCACCCCCGCTGCCGGGAACACTGAAGCTTTCTTT. It is translated as CASTPAAGNTEAFF. Full variable domain (rest looked up from reference TRBV2 and TRBJ1-1): EPEVTQTPSHQVTQMGQEVILRCVPISNHLYFYWYRQILGQKVEFLVSFYNNEISEKSEIFDDQFSVERPDGSNFTLKIRSTKLEDSAMYFCASTPAAGNTEAFFGQGTRLTVV.